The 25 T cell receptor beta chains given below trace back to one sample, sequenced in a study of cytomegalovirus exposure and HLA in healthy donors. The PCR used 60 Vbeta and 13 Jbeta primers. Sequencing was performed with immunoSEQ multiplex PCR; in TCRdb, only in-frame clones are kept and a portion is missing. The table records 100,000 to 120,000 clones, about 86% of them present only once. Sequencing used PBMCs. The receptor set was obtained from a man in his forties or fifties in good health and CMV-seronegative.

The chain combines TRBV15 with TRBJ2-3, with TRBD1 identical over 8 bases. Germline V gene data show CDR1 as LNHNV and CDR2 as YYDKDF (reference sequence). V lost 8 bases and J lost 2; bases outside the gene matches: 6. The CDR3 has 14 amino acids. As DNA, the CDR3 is TGTGCCACCGGAGGGGGACAGGACACAGATACGCAGTATTTT. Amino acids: CATGGGQDTDTQYF.

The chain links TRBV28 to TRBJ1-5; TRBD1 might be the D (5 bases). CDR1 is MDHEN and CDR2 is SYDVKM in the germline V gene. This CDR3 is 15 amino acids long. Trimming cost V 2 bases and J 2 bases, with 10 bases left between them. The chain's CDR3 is CASSLGGGGNQPQHF. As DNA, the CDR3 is TGTGCCAGCAGTTTAGGGGGGGGTGGCAATCAGCCCCAGCATTTT.

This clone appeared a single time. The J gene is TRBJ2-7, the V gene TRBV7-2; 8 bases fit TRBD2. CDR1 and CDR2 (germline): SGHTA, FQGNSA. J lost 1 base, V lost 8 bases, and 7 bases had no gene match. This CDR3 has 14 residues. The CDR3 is CASAFGGGSYEQYF. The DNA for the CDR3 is TGTGCCAGCGCGTTCGGGGGGGGGTCCTACGAGCAGTACTTC.

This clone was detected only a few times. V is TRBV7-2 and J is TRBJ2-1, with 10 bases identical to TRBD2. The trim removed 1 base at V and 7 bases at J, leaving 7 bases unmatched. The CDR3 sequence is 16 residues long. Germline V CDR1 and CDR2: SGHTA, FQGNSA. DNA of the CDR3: TGTGCCAGCAGCTTAGTGGTAGCGGGGGGCAGGAATGAGCAGTTCTTC. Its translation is CASSLVVAGGRNEQFF.

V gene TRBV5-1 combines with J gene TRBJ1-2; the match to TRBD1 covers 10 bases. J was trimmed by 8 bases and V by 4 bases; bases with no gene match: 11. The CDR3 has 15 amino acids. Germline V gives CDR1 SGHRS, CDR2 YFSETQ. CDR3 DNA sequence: TGCGCCAGCAGCCCCGCGAGGACAGGGGGTCAGGGCTACACCTTC. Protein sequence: CASSPARTGGQGYTF.

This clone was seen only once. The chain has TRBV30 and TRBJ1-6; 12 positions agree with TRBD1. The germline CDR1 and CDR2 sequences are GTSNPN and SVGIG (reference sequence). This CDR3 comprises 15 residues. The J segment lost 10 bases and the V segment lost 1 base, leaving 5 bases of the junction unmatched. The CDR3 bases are TGTGCCTGGAGTGAAGGGACAGGGGGCAGCTCACCCCTCCACTTT. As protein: CAWSEGTGGSSPLHF.

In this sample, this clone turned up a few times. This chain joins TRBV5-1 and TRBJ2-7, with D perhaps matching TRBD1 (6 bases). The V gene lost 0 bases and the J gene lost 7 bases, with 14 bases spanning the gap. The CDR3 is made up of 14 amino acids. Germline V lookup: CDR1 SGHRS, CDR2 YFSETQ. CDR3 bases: TGCGCCAGCAGCTTGGCCGTGGGTAGGGGGGAGCAGTACTTC. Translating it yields CASSLAVGRGEQYF.

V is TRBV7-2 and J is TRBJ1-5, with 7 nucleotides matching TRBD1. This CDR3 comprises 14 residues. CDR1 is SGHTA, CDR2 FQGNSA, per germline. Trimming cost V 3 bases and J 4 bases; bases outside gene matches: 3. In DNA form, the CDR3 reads TGTGCCAGCAGCTTCCGACAGGGAAATCAGCCCCAGCATTTT. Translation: CASSFRQGNQPQHF.

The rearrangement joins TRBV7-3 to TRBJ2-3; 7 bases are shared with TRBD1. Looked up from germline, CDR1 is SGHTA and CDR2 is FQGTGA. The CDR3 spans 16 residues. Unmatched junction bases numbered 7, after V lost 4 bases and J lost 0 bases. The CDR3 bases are TGTGCCAGCAGCTACGGGGACAGACGAAGCACAGATACGCAGTATTTT. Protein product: CASSYGDRRSTDTQYF. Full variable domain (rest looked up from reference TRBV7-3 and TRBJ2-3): GAGVSQTPSNKVTEKGKYVELRCDPISGHTALYWYRQSLGQGPEFLIYFQGTGAADDSGLPNDRFFAVRPEGSVSTLKIQRTERGDSAVYLCASSYGDRRSTDTQYFGPGTRLTVL.

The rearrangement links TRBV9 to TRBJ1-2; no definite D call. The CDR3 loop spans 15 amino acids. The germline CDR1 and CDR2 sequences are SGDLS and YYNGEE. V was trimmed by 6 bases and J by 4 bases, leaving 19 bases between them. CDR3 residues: CASNGGSSRTYGYTF. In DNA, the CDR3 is TGTGCCAGCAACGGCGGGTCCTCTCGCACCTATGGCTACACCTTC.

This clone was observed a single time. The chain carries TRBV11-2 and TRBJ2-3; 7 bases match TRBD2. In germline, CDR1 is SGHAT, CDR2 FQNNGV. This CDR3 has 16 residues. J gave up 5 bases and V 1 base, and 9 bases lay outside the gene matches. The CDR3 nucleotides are TGTGCCAGCAGCTTAGTCTTGCGGGGAGGGGTAGATACGCAGTATTTT. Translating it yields CASSLVLRGGVDTQYF.

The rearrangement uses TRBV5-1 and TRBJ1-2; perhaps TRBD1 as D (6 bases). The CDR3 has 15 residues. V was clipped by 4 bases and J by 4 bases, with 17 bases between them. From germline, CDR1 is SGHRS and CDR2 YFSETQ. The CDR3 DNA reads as TGCGCCAGCAGCGGGGGCGGGGGCGCGAGCTATGGCTACACCTTC. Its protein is CASSGGGGASYGYTF.

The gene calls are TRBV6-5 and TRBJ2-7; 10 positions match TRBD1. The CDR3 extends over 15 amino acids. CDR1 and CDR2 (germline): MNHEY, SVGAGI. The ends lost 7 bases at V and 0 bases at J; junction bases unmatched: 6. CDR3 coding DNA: TGTGCCAGCACCTACCGGGACAGGGGCTCCTACGAGCAGTACTTC. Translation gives CASTYRDRGSYEQYF.

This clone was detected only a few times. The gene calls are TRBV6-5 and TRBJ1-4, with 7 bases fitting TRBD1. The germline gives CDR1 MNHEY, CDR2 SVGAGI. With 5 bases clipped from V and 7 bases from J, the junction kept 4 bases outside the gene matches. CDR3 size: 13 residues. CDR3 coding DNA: TGTGCCAGCAGTCGGACAGGTACTGAAAAACTGTTTTTT. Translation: CASSRTGTEKLFF.

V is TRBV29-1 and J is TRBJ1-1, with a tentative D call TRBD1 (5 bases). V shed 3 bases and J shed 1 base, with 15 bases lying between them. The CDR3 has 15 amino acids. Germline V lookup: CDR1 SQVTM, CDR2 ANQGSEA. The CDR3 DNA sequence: TGCAGCGTTGATGCCCCCGTCAGGGCGAACACTGAAGCTTTCTTT. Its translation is CSVDAPVRANTEAFF.

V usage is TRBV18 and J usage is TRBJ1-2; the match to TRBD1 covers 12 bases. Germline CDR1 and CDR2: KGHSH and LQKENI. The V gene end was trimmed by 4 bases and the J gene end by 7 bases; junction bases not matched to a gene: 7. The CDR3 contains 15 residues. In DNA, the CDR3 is TGTGCCAGCTCACTCCGGGACAGGGGGCAAAGTGGCTACACCTTC. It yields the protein CASSLRDRGQSGYTF.

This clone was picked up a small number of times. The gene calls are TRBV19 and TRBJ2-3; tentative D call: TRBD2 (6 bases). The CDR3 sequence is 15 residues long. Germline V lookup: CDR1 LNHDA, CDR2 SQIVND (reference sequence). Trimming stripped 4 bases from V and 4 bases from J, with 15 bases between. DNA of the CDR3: TGTGCCAGTAGTAAGACGGGGGTATCATCAGATACGCAGTATTTT. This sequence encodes CASSKTGVSSDTQYF.

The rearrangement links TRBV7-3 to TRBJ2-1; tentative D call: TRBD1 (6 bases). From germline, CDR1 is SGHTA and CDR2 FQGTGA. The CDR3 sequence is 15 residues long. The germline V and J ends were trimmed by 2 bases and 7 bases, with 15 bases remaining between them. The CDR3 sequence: CASSLQGQRGNEQFF. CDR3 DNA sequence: TGTGCCAGCAGCTTACAGGGACAAAGAGGGAATGAGCAGTTCTTC.

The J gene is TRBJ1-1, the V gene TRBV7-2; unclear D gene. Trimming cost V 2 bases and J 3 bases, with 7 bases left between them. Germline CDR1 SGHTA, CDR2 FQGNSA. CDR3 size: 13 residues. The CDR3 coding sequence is TGTGCCAGCAGCTTAAACTCCTACACTGAAGCTTTCTTT. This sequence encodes CASSLNSYTEAFF.

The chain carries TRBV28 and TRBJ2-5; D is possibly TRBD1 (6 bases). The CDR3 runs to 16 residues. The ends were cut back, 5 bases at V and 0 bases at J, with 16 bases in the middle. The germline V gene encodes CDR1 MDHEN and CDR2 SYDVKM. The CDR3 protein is CASSATGTLYQETQYF. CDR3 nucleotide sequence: TGTGCCAGCAGTGCTACCGGGACACTGTACCAAGAGACCCAGTACTTC.

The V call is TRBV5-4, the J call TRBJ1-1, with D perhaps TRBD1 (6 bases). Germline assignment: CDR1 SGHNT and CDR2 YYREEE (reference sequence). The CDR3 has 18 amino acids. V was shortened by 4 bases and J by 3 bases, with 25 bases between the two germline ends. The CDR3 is CASSPGTRTFYSDTEAFF. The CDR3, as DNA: TGTGCCAGCAGCCCCGGGACAAGGACTTTTTATAGCGACACTGAAGCTTTCTTT. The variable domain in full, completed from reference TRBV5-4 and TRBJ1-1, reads ETGVTQSPTHLIKTRGQQVTLRCSSQSGHNTVSWYQQALGQGPQFIFQYYREEENGRGNFPPRFSGLQFPNYSSELNVNALELDDSALYLCASSPGTRTFYSDTEAFFGQGTRLTVV.

The CDR3 DNA sequence: TGTGCCAGCAGCCCACAGGGTGTGGGCACAGATACGCAGTATTTT. Protein product: CASSPQGVGTDTQYF. The chain is built from TRBV2 and TRBJ2-3; possible D gene TRBD1, 6 bases. Germline V lookup: CDR1 SNHLY, CDR2 FYNNEI. CDR3 size: 15 residues. Trimming cost V 6 bases and J 1 base, with 14 bases left between them.

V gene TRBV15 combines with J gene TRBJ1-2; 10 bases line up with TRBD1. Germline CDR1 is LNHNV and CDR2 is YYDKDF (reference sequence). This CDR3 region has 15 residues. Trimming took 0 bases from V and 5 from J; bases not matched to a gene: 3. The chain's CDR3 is CATSREWGQGYGYTF. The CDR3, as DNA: TGTGCCACCAGCAGAGAATGGGGACAGGGGTATGGCTACACCTTC.

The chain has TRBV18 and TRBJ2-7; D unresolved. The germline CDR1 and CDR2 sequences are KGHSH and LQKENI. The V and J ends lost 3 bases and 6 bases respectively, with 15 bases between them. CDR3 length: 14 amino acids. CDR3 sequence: CASSPDTFLGEQYF. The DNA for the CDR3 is TGTGCCAGCTCACCTGACACGTTTTTAGGCGAGCAGTACTTC.

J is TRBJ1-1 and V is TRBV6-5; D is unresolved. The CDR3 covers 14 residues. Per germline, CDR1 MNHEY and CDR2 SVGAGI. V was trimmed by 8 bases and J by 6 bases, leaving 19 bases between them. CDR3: CASSNQPGWAEAFF. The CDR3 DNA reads TGTGCCAGCTCGAATCAACCGGGGTGGGCTGAAGCTTTCTTT.